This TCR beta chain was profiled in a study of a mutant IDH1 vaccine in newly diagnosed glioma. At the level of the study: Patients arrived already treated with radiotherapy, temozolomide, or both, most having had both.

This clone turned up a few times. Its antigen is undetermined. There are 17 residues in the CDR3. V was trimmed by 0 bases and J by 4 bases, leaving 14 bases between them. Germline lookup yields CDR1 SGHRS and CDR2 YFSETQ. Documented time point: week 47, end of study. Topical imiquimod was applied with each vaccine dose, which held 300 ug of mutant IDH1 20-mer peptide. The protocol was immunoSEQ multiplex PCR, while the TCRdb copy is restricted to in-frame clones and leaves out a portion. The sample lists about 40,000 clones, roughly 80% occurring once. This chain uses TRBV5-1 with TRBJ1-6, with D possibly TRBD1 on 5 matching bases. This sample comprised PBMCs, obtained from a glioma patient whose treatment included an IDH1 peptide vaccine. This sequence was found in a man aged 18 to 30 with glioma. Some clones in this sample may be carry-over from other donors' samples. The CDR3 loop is CASSLGWRQTYNSPLHF. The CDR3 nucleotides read TGCGCCAGCAGCTTGGGATGGCGACAGACTTATAATTCACCCCTCCACTTT.